The present T cell receptor beta chain was sequenced within a study of identical twins' blood T cells. The study, taken as a whole, reports: Twin similarity might stem from environmental factors, not only genetics.

This clonotype was found many times. Its antigen is not known. The germline V gene encodes CDR1 ENHRY and CDR2 SYGVKD. V shed 6 bases, J shed 10 bases, and the junction held 16 bases outside the gene matches. The CDR3 totals 15 residues. TCRdb redid the calling of the 5' RACE reads with MiXCR, one entry per CDR3 protein. This sample carries 300,000 to 450,000 distinct CDR3 sequences, under 30% of them seen once, and the ten largest clones take roughly 5.5%. The source material was PBMCs. This TCR came from a woman aged 18-50 years in good health. The chain recombines TRBV10-3 with TRBJ1-1; 8 bases line up with TRBD1. This CDR3 reads CAISQPVDRGERAFF. CDR3 coding DNA: TGTGCCATCAGCCAACCGGTAGACAGGGGCGAAAGAGCTTTCTTT.